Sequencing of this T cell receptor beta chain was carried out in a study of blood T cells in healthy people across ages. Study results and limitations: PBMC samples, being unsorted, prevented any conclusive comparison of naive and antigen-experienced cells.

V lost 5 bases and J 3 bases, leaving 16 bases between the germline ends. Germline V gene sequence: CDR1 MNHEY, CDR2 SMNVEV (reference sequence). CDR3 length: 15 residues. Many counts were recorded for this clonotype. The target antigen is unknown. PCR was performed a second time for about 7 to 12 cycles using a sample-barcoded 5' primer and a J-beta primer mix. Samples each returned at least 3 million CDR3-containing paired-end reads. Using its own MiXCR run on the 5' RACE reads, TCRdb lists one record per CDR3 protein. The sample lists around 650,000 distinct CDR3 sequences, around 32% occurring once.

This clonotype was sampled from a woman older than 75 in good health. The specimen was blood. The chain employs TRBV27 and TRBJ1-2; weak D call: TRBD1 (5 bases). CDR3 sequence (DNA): TGTGCCAGCAGTCTCCTAGGGGCCGGTGACTATGGCTACACCTTC. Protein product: CASSLLGAGDYGYTF.